One and the same sample provided the 13 T cell receptor beta chains below, sequenced in a study of T cell responses to AZD1222 COVID-19 vaccine. The repertoire was sequenced with immunoSEQ multiplex PCR; TCRdb's copy has only in-frame clones and lacks some. Of about 150,000 clones in the sample, approximately 94% were seen once. Sequenced material: peripheral blood, taken on day 0 of AZD1222 vaccination. These TCRs come from an adult in good health.

The J gene is TRBJ1-5, the V gene TRBV3-1 (or the pseudogene TRBV3-2), with a weak D call TRBD1 (5 bases). Trimming shortened V by 4 bases and J by 5 bases, and 15 bases separated the two germline ends. The CDR3 is 15 amino acids. Germline V gives CDR1 LGHDT, CDR2 YNNKEL (reference sequence). As DNA, the CDR3 is TGTGCCAGCAGCCTCGACTCCAGGGCGGATCAGCCCCAGCATTTT. It encodes CASSLDSRADQPQHF.

The chain couples TRBV19 to TRBJ2-5, with TRBD2 matching 12 bases. This CDR3 region has 16 residues. The trim removed 5 bases at V and 6 bases at J, leaving 10 bases unmatched. Germline V CDR1 and CDR2: LNHDA, SQIVND (reference sequence). The CDR3 here is CASSLMTSGSWQTQYF. Written as DNA, the CDR3 is TGTGCCAGTAGTCTGATGACTAGCGGGAGCTGGCAGACCCAGTACTTC.

This chain links TRBV9 with TRBJ1-4; D ambiguous. This CDR3 is built from 15 residues. Germline loops: CDR1 SGDLS, CDR2 YYNGEE. The V end lost 1 base, the J end lost 1 base, and 8 bases lay between the germline ends. The CDR3 bases are TGTGCCAGCAGCGTAAGCCAAGGAACTAATGAAAAACTGTTTTTT. Translation gives CASSVSQGTNEKLFF.

V and J are TRBV2 and TRBJ2-1; 9 bases agree with TRBD1. The CDR3 is 13 residues long. J gave up 8 bases and V 8 bases, and 7 bases lay outside the gene matches. Germline CDR1 SNHLY, CDR2 FYNNEI. DNA for the CDR3: TGTGCCAGCTCCGGGACAGGGTCGGATGAGCAGTTCTTC. This gives the protein CASSGTGSDEQFF.

The V call is TRBV9, the J call TRBJ2-1; D may be TRBD1 or TRBD2 (6 bases each). This CDR3 is 14 amino acids long. The V and J ends lost 6 bases and 6 bases respectively, with 16 bases between them. Germline assignment: CDR1 SGDLS and CDR2 YYNGEE. CDR3 region: CASTTGGGRNEQFF. The CDR3, as DNA: TGTGCCAGCACCACCGGAGGGGGGCGCAATGAGCAGTTCTTC.

V usage is TRBV27 and J usage is TRBJ1-2, with D unresolved. CDR3 length: 14 amino acids. Trimming left V 2 bases short and J 4 bases short, with 11 bases between. In germline, CDR1 is MNHEY, CDR2 SMNVEV (reference sequence). For the CDR3, the DNA is TGTGCCAGCAGTTTACGGCGGGAGTCCTATGGCTACACCTTC. Its protein is CASSLRRESYGYTF.

The rearrangement joins TRBV6-2 or TRBV6-3 to TRBJ2-7; the D is unclear. The CDR3 extends over 12 amino acids. Germline loops: CDR1 MNHEY, CDR2 SVGEGT. Trimming took off 6 bases at V and 2 bases at J, with 8 bases between the two ends. In nucleotides, the CDR3 is TGTGCCAGCAGCTCCCTAGCCTACGAGCAGTACGTC. Amino acid sequence: CASSSLAYEQYV.

This chain joins TRBV7-9 and TRBJ1-5; 7 bases fit TRBD1. Per the germline V gene, CDR1 is SEHNR and CDR2 is FQNEAQ (reference sequence). After removal of 1 base from V and 4 bases from J, the junction contained 4 bases not matched to a gene. The CDR3 is 15 residues long. The CDR3 region is CASSLGDSPNQPQHF. In nucleotides, the CDR3 is TGTGCCAGCAGCTTAGGGGACAGTCCAAATCAGCCCCAGCATTTT.

The chain recombines TRBV28 with TRBJ2-3; a possible D gene is TRBD1 (6 bases). The CDR3 totals 17 residues. The V gene's germline CDR1 is MDHEN and CDR2 SYDVKM. The V end was cut by 6 bases, the J end by 14 bases, with 33 bases between. CDR3 in DNA: TGTGCCAGCAGACCCCACGAGACAGGCATACTACGAGGCGGACGGTATTTT. This gives the protein CASRPHETGILRGGRYF.

The chain recombines TRBV5-1 with TRBJ1-6; the D is unclear. The germline V gene encodes CDR1 SGHRS and CDR2 YFSETQ. Trimming took off 5 bases at V and 5 bases at J, with 8 bases between the two ends. The CDR3 has 13 amino acids. The CDR3 protein is CASRLTDNSPLHF. The CDR3 DNA is TGCGCCAGCAGACTCACGGATAATTCACCCCTCCACTTT.

This chain links TRBV7-9 with TRBJ1-1; a weak D match, TRBD1 (5 bases). The CDR3 is 13 residues long. V lost 4 bases and J 1 base, leaving 7 bases between the germline ends. CDR1 is SEHNR, CDR2 FQNEAQ, per germline (reference sequence). The CDR3 here is CASSSGRNTEAFF. The CDR3 DNA sequence: TGTGCCAGCAGCTCGGGACGGAACACTGAAGCTTTCTTT.

This clone was detected once. The gene calls are TRBV2 and TRBJ2-3; no definite D call. V gave up 1 base and J gave up 6 bases, with 8 bases separating them. CDR1 SNHLY and CDR2 FYNNEI come from the germline V gene. The CDR3 spans 13 residues. CDR3 nucleotides: TGTGCCAGCAGTGAAGTCCCCGGGGATACGCAGTATTTT. It encodes CASSEVPGDTQYF.

CDR3 DNA: TGTGCCAACCCGACGGAGGACACCGGGGAGCTGTTTTTT. It specifies CANPTEDTGELFF. The J gene is TRBJ2-2, the V gene TRBV7-2; maybe TRBD2 (5 bases). Germline CDR1 is SGHTA and CDR2 is FQGNSA. The CDR3 is 13 amino acids. Between the trimmed V and J ends, which lost 10 bases and 3 bases, there was a span of 12 bases.